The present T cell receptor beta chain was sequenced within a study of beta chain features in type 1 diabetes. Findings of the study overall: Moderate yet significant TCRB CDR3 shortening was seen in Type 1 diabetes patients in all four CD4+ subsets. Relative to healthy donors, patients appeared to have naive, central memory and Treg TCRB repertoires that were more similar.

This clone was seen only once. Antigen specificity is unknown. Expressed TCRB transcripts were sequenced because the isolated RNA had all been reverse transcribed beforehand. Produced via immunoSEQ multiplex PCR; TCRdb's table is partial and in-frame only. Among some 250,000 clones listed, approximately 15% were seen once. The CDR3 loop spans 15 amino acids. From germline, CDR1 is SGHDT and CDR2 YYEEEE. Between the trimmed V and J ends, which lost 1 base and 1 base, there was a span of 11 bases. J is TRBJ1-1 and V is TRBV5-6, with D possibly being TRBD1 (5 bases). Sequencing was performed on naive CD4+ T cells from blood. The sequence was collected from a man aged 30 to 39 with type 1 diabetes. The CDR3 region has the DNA TGTGCCAGCAGCTTGCCTGGGGCAGAGAACACTGAAGCTTTCTTT. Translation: CASSLPGAENTEAFF.